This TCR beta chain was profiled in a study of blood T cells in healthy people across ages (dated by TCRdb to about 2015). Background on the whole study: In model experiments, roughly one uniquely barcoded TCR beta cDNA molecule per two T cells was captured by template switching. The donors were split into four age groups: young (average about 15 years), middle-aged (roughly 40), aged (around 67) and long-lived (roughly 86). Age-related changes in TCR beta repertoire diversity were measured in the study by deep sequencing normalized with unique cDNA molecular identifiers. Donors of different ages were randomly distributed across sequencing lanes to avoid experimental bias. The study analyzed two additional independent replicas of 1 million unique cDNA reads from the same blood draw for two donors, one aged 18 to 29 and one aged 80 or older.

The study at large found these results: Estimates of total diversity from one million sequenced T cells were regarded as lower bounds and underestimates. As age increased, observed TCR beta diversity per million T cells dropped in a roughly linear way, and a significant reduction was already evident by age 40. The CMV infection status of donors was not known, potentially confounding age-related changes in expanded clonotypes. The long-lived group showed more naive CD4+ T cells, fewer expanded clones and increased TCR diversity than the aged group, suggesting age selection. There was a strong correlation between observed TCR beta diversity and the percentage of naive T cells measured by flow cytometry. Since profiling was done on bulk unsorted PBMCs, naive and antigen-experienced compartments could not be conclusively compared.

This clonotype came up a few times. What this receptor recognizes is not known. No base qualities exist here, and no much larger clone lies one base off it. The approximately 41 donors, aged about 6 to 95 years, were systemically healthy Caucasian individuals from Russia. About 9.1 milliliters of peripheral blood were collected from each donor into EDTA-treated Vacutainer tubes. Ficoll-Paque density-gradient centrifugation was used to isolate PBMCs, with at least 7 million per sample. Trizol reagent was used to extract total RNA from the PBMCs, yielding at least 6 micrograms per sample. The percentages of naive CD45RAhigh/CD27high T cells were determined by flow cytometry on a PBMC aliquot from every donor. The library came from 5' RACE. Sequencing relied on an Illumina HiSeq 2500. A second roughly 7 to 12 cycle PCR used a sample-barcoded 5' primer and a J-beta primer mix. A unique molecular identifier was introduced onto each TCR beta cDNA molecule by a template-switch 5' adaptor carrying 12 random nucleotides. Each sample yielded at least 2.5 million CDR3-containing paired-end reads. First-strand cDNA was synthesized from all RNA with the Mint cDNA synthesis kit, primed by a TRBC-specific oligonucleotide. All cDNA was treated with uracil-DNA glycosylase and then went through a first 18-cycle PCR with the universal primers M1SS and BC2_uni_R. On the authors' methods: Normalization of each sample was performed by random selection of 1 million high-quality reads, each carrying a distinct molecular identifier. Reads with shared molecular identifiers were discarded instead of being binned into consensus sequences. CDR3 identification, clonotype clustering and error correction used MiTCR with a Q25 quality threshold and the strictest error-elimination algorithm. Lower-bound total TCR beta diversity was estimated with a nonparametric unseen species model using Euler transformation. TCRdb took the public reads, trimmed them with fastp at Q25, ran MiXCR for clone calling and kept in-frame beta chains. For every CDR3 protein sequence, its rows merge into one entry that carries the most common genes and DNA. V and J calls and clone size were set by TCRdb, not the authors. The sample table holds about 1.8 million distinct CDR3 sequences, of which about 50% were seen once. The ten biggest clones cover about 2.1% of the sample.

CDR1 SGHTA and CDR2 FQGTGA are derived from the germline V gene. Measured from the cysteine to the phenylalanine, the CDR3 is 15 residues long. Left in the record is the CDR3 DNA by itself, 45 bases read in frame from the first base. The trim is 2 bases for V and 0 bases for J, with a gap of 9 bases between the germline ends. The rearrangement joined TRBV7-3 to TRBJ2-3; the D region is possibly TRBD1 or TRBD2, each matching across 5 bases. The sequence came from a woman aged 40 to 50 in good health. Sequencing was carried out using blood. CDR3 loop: CASSLWGFSTDTQYF. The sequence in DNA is TGTGCCAGCAGCTTATGGGGGTTTAGCACAGATACGCAGTATTTT.